This T cell receptor (beta chain) stems from a study of OX40 agonist ivuxolimab in advanced cancers. For the wider study: Ivuxolimab was an agonistic, fully human IgG2 monoclonal antibody directed against OX40 (CD134), a costimulatory receptor. Partial responses were achieved by three dose-escalation patients, of whom one had hepatocellular carcinoma and two had cutaneous melanoma. A male proportion of roughly 80% and a mean age of approximately 58 years, ranging from about 23 to 79, were recorded for the dose-escalation cohort. The point of sequencing TCRbeta in the periphery was to test whether ivuxolimab changed TCR sequence diversity and drove clonal T-cell expansion. Of the roughly 52 dose-escalation patients, hepatocellular carcinoma was present in about 20, melanoma in some 15, renal cell carcinoma in 9 and head and neck cancer in 9. Intravenous ivuxolimab was administered to patients every 2 weeks at six dose levels: 0.01, 0.1, 0.3, 1.5, 3 and 10 mg/kg. The paper covers the monotherapy dose-escalation part of the phase I ivuxolimab trial, which included N of about 56 patients. Prior anti-PD-1, anti-PD-L1 or anti-CTLA-4 therapy was permitted, and roughly two fifths of dose-escalation patients had received checkpoint inhibitors. Study-wide conclusions, independent of this receptor: At doses of 0.1 to 3.0 mg/kg, clonal expansion of both CD4+ and CD8+ T cells in blood was seen between baseline and week 6. The antigen specificity of the clonally expanded peripheral T cells was not determined. Partial responders in the 0.1-3.0 mg/kg groups had among the lowest normalized peripheral clonal expansion, especially among CD8+ T cells. After ivuxolimab, expanded clones were on average more numerous among CD8+ T cells than among CD4+ T cells. Low levels of normalized T-cell clonal expansion were also seen in some patients who did not respond.

The trial excluded patients who had a history of autoimmune disease or who were on systemic immunosuppression. In every dose cohort, peripheral blood was drawn for TCR sequencing at baseline, cycle 4 day 1, and cycle 7 day 1. The samples were taken from a phase I, first-in-human, multicenter, open-label dose-escalation trial of ivuxolimab. Adults with locally advanced or metastatic head and neck squamous cell, hepatocellular, melanoma or renal cell carcinoma were enrolled in the trial. Before TCR sequencing, CD4+ T cells and CD8+ T cells from peripheral blood were sorted into separate populations. Concerning this clone: The clone's antigen remains unknown. Base qualities are not at hand, and no much larger clone is one base apart.

To sequence the TCRbeta CDR3 region, genomic DNA was isolated from the sorted cells. TCRbeta CDR3 regions were sequenced using the immunoSEQ Assay. The source is immuneACCESS, and TCRdb retained only in-frame sequences with V and J called. Part of the clones is not carried over; for the studies checked, unresolved V genes explain less than half of this, and the remainder is unexplained. For this sample there are 55,000 to 85,000 clones; roughly 92% appear just once. The ten largest clones take up around 8% of the sample. From the cysteine up to the phenylalanine, the CDR3 has a length of 15 residues. Only the CDR3 part of the read is kept: 45 bases, read in frame from the first base. From a lookup of the germline V gene (reference sequence), CDR1 and CDR2 are SEHNR and FQNEAQ. V loses 4 bases of germline sequence and J loses 5 bases, and the interval between the two ends is 17 bases.

The chain joins TRBV7-9 to TRBJ2-5; a weak D assignment points to TRBD1 (6 bases agree). The sequences come from CD4+ or CD8+ T cells sorted from blood, collected in a trial of the OX40 agonist ivuxolimab. The sequence was collected from an adult with an advanced solid tumor such as melanoma, head and neck, liver or kidney cancer. The CDR3 protein sequence reads: CASSWRGGVEETQYF. The bases read TGTGCCAGCAGCTGGCGAGGGGGAGTTGAGGAGACCCAGTACTTC.